The 27 T cell receptor beta chains in this list originate from one sample, sequenced in a study of vaccination and CD4 T cells after COVID-19. The study sequenced cultured CD4+ T cell DNA using the Oncomine TCR Beta short-read assay. MiXCR, run by TCRdb on the PCR reads, gives a single entry per CDR3 protein. The sample has about 11,000 distinct CDR3 sequences, about 30% seen once; the top ten hold 15% to 19%. Their recognized antigens are unknown. Regarding treatment: roughly 11-day PBMC culture with coronavirus spike peptide pools or control peptides (ViraFEST assay). Here the sequenced sample was CD4+ T cells from blood, cultured in vitro, taken after SARS-CoV-2 vaccination. Receptor source: a human donor who had recovered from COVID-19.

This clonotype has a handful of counts. This chain connects TRBV6-1 to TRBJ2-7; D is perhaps TRBD1 (5 bases). The germline gives CDR1 MNHNS, CDR2 SASEGT. The CDR3 is 13 residues long. V was shortened by 4 bases and J by 3 bases, with 10 bases between the two germline ends. CDR3 nucleotides: TGTGCCAGCAGTGTAGGACACTACTACGAGCAGTACTTC. Translation gives CASSVGHYYEQYF.

This clonotype occurred once. The chain carries TRBV5-1 and TRBJ2-5; 8 bases are a match to TRBD2. V was clipped by 2 bases and J by 9 bases; unmatched bases: 6. Germline loops: CDR1 SGHRS, CDR2 YFSETQ. The CDR3 consists of 13 residues. The CDR3 DNA follows: TGCGCCAGCAGCTTTGTTAGCGGGACACCCCAGTACTTC. Its protein is CASSFVSGTPQYF.

The table lists this clonotype with a few counts. The gene calls are TRBV24-1 and TRBJ2-1, with 9 bases fitting TRBD1. V shed 4 bases and J 8 bases; nucleotides not matched to a gene: 8. Germline CDR1 and CDR2: KGHDR and SFDVKD. The CDR3 sequence is 15 residues long. DNA of the CDR3: TGTGCCACCAGTGAGAGGGACAGGGAGAGGGATGAGCAGTTCTTC. It codes for CATSERDRERDEQFF.

The V gene is TRBV23-1, the J gene TRBJ2-1, with TRBD1 as a possible D gene (6 bases). TRBV23-1 is an open reading frame, and its role is uncertain. The length of the CDR3 is 14 residues. The ends were cut back, 9 bases at V and 4 bases at J, with 16 bases in the middle. The CDR3 reads CARGDTDPYNEQFF. In DNA form, the CDR3 reads TGCGCCAGGGGGGACACTGACCCTTACAATGAGCAGTTCTTC.

In this sample, this clonotype turned up a few times. The chain recombines TRBV7-2 with TRBJ2-2; TRBD2 might be the D (5 bases). This CDR3 has 14 residues. Per the germline V gene, CDR1 is SGHTA and CDR2 is FQGNSA. Trimming stripped 1 base from V and 3 bases from J, with 6 bases between. The CDR3 reads CASSLERYTGELFF. The CDR3 DNA reads TGTGCCAGCAGCTTAGAGCGGTACACCGGGGAGCTGTTTTTT.

The chain combines TRBV6-1 with TRBJ1-5; TRBD1 might be the D (6 bases). V was clipped by 6 bases and J by 7 bases, with 19 bases between them. Germline assignment: CDR1 MNHNS and CDR2 SASEGT. CDR3 length: 15 amino acids. CDR3 loop: CASSRTGFPGQPQHF. CDR3 in DNA: TGTGCCAGCAGCCGAACAGGGTTCCCAGGGCAGCCCCAGCATTTT.

This clonotype was detected only a few times. The V and J genes are TRBV7-3 and TRBJ2-1; D is ambiguous. Trimming cost V 0 bases and J 12 bases, with 12 bases left between them. Germline V gives CDR1 SGHTA, CDR2 FQGTGA. The CDR3 consists of 13 residues. The CDR3 spells CASSLTSNGGQFF. CDR3 coding DNA: TGTGCCAGCAGCTTAACTTCTAATGGTGGGCAGTTCTTC.

The V call is TRBV20-1, the J call TRBJ1-5; D call uncertain. Germline CDR1 and CDR2: DFQATT and SNEGSKA (reference sequence). The CDR3 extends over 12 amino acids. Deletions cut 3 bases from V and 1 base from J, with 4 bases between. This chain's CDR3 is CSARDSNQPQHF. The CDR3 DNA reads TGCAGTGCTAGGGACAGCAATCAGCCCCAGCATTTT.

The V and J genes are TRBV19 and TRBJ1-1; D remains ambiguous. From germline, CDR1 is LNHDA and CDR2 SQIVND (reference sequence). V dropped 6 bases and J dropped 1 base, with 3 bases sitting between them. The CDR3 length is 11 residues. The CDR3 is CASRWNTEAFF. The DNA for the CDR3 is TGTGCCAGTAGATGGAACACTGAAGCTTTCTTT.

J is TRBJ2-3 and V is TRBV7-2; possibly TRBD1 for D (5 bases). Trimming cost V 6 bases and J 2 bases, with 12 bases left between them. This CDR3 is 14 amino acids long. Germline V CDR1 and CDR2: SGHTA, FQGNSA. The CDR3 sequence: CASRQSGATDTQYF. CDR3 in DNA: TGTGCCAGCAGACAAAGTGGGGCCACAGATACGCAGTATTTT.

This chain joins TRBV5-4 and TRBJ2-7; D uncertain. The CDR3 spans 13 residues. The V and J ends lost 0 bases and 5 bases respectively, with 9 bases between them. CDR1 and CDR2 (germline): SGHNT, YYREEE (reference sequence). CDR3 DNA: TGTGCCAGCAGCTTGGGCCCGTCTAACGAGCAGTACTTC. Its protein product is CASSLGPSNEQYF.

The genes are TRBV10-2 and TRBJ2-2; 14 positions match TRBD2. Looked up from germline, CDR1 is WSHSY and CDR2 is SAAADI. This CDR3 region has 14 residues. The J segment lost 5 bases and the V segment lost 11 bases, leaving 4 bases of the junction unmatched. CDR3 nucleotide sequence: TGCGCCGGGTGGACTAGCGGGGGGACCGGGGAGCTGTTTTTT. Translated: CAGWTSGGTGELFF.

This clonotype has only a few counts. J is TRBJ2-2 and V is TRBV7-2; D is uncertain. Germline CDR1 and CDR2: SGHTA and FQGNSA. V was pared by 5 bases and J by 2 bases, with 15 bases between. The CDR3 length is 16 residues. DNA for the CDR3: TGTGCCAGCAGCCTGACTCCGAGGAGAAACACCGGGGAGCTGTTTTTT. Amino acid sequence: CASSLTPRRNTGELFF. Full variable domain (remainder filled in from reference TRBV7-2 and TRBJ2-2): GAGVSQSPSNKVTEKGKDVELRCDPISGHTALYWYRQSLGQGLEFLIYFQGNSAPDKSGLPSDRFSAERTGGSVSTLTIQRTQQEDSAVYLCASSLTPRRNTGELFFGEGSRLTVL.

This clonotype came up a few times. This chain uses TRBV27 with TRBJ1-1, with 8 bases identical to TRBD1. V dropped 8 bases and J dropped 5; count of bases not matched to a gene: 7. Germline V gives CDR1 MNHEY, CDR2 SMNVEV (reference sequence). This CDR3 comprises 13 residues. This chain's CDR3 is CASRAGGETEAFF. Here the CDR3 DNA reads TGTGCCAGCCGCGCAGGGGGCGAGACTGAAGCTTTCTTT.

Remarks on this clonotype: The CDR3 does not end in the conserved phenylalanine or tryptophan, so this is likely a read error. The chain links TRBV7-9 to TRBJ2-1; no definite D call. The CDR3 loop spans 12 amino acids. Germline V gene lookup returns CDR1 SEHNR and CDR2 FQNEAQ (reference sequence). V was trimmed by 3 bases and J by 7 bases, leaving 7 bases between them. CDR3 coding DNA: TGTGCCAGCAGCTTTTGGCGTAATGAGCAGTTCCTC. Translating it yields CASSFWRNEQFL.

This clonotype was detected a few times. The V call is TRBV15, the J call TRBJ1-1; D unclear. CDR3 length: 14 amino acids. Germline V gives CDR1 LNHNV, CDR2 YYDKDF (reference sequence). V gave up 0 bases and J gave up 6 bases, with 11 bases separating them. CDR3 protein: CATSRDPDGSEAFF. DNA for the CDR3: TGTGCCACCAGCAGAGATCCGGACGGATCTGAAGCTTTCTTT.

The chain employs TRBV4-1 and TRBJ2-1; 13 nucleotides agree with TRBD2. The CDR3 has 21 amino acids. After removal of 1 base from V and 1 base from J, the junction contained 13 bases not matched to a gene. CDR1 is MGHRA, CDR2 YSYEKL, per germline. This CDR3 is CASSQVILSGLAGVSYNEQFF. CDR3 bases: TGCGCCAGCAGCCAAGTAATCCTCTCTGGACTAGCGGGAGTTTCCTACAATGAGCAGTTCTTC.

In its sample, this clonotype was seen a few times. The V and J genes are TRBV29-1 and TRBJ2-7, with D hard to call. V was trimmed by 0 bases and J by 3 bases, leaving 9 bases between them. Looked up from germline, CDR1 is SQVTM and CDR2 is ANQGSEA. This CDR3 has 13 amino acids. The CDR3 region has the DNA TGCAGCGTTGAAGAAGAGTCCTACTACGAGCAGTACTTC. Protein: CSVEEESYYEQYF.

The chain employs TRBV24-1 and TRBJ2-3; the match to TRBD2 covers 9 bases. There are 17 residues in the CDR3. The junction had 13 bases not matched to a gene; V was cut back by 10 bases and J by 0 bases. Germline assignment: CDR1 KGHDR and CDR2 SFDVKD. In DNA form, the CDR3 reads TGTGCCACTAGAAGGGGGGGAACTAGCGGGAGCACAGATACGCAGTATTTT. Residues: CATRRGGTSGSTDTQYF.

This clonotype occurred once. This chain's CDR3 is CSATGVRAKNIQYF. The CDR3 DNA is TGCAGCGCTACGGGGGTTAGGGCCAAAAACATTCAGTACTTC. V and J are TRBV29-1 and TRBJ2-4; D might be TRBD2 (6 bases). The germline gives CDR1 SQVTM, CDR2 ANQGSEA. V was shortened by 7 bases and J by 1 base, with 14 bases between the two germline ends. CDR3 length equals 14 residues. Full variable domain (missing parts from reference TRBV29-1 and TRBJ2-4): SAVISQKPSRDICQRGTSLTIQCQVDSQVTMMFWYRQQPGQSLTLIATANQGSEATYESGFVIDKFPISRPNLTFSTLTVSNMSPEDSSIYLCSATGVRAKNIQYFGAGTRLSVL.

There are a few counts of this clonotype. The chain combines TRBV7-3 with TRBJ2-6, with a possible D match to TRBD1 (5 bases). Trimming took off 0 bases at V and 3 bases at J, with 6 bases between the two ends. Germline assignment: CDR1 SGHTA and CDR2 FQGTGA. This CDR3 has 15 residues. CDR3 amino acids: CASSLTGVGANVLTF. For the CDR3, the DNA is TGTGCCAGCAGCTTAACAGGGGTTGGGGCCAACGTCCTGACTTTC.

This clonotype turned up a few times. The V call is TRBV24-1, the J call TRBJ1-1; tentative D call: TRBD1 (6 bases). The CDR3 loop spans 14 amino acids. The V gene's germline CDR1 is KGHDR and CDR2 SFDVKD. With 3 bases removed from V and 4 bases from J, the gap between germline ends came to 11 bases. The CDR3 is CATSDHKDSTEAFF. CDR3 DNA sequence: TGTGCCACCAGTGATCACAAGGACAGCACTGAAGCTTTCTTT.

A few counts support this clonotype. The V and J genes are TRBV7-8 and TRBJ1-1; D uncertain. The ends were cut back, 4 bases at V and 11 bases at J, with 11 bases in the middle. The CDR3 sequence is 11 residues long. From germline, CDR1 is SGHVS and CDR2 FQNEAQ. CDR3 sequence reads: CASSSAIGAFF. For the CDR3, the DNA is TGTGCCAGCAGCTCCGCAATTGGGGCTTTCTTT.

V is TRBV28 and J is TRBJ1-2, with TRBD1 identical over 9 bases. V was clipped by 6 bases and J by 6 bases; unmatched bases: 5. This CDR3 is 13 amino acids long. Germline V gives CDR1 MDHEN, CDR2 SYDVKM. DNA of the CDR3: TGTGCCAGCAGACCCGGGACAGGGAATGGCTACACCTTC. Protein product: CASRPGTGNGYTF.

Only a few counts were recorded for this clonotype. The chain joins TRBV20-1 to TRBJ1-5; D ambiguous. V was shortened by 1 base and J by 2 bases, with 12 bases between the two germline ends. Germline V CDR1 and CDR2: DFQATT, SNEGSKA (reference sequence). This CDR3 contains 15 residues. The CDR3 sequence: CSARVDFTGNQPQHF. The CDR3 DNA reads as TGCAGTGCTAGAGTCGATTTCACCGGCAATCAGCCCCAGCATTTT.

V usage is TRBV7-9 and J usage is TRBJ1-1; D perhaps matches TRBD1 (5 bases). Germline values: CDR1 SEHNR, CDR2 FQNEAQ (reference sequence). V was shortened by 2 bases and J by 7 bases, with 17 bases between the two germline ends. The CDR3 has 15 amino acids. CDR3 sequence (DNA): TGTGCCAGCAGCTTAACGCGGCAGGGTCCGGGTGAAGCTTTCTTT. It yields the protein CASSLTRQGPGEAFF.

V gene TRBV7-3 combines with J gene TRBJ2-3; D gene ambiguous. Between the trimmed V and J ends, which lost 2 bases and 1 base, there was a span of 4 bases. Germline values: CDR1 SGHTA, CDR2 FQGTGA. The CDR3 sequence is 13 residues long. The CDR3 protein is CASSLEGTDTQYF. The CDR3 nucleotides are TGTGCCAGCAGCTTAGAGGGCACAGATACGCAGTATTTT. Based on the CDR3 plus reference TRBV7-3 and TRBJ2-3, the full variable domain is GAGVSQTPSNKVTEKGKYVELRCDPISGHTALYWYRQSLGQGPEFLIYFQGTGAADDSGLPNDRFFAVRPEGSVSTLKIQRTERGDSAVYLCASSLEGTDTQYFGPGTRLTVL.